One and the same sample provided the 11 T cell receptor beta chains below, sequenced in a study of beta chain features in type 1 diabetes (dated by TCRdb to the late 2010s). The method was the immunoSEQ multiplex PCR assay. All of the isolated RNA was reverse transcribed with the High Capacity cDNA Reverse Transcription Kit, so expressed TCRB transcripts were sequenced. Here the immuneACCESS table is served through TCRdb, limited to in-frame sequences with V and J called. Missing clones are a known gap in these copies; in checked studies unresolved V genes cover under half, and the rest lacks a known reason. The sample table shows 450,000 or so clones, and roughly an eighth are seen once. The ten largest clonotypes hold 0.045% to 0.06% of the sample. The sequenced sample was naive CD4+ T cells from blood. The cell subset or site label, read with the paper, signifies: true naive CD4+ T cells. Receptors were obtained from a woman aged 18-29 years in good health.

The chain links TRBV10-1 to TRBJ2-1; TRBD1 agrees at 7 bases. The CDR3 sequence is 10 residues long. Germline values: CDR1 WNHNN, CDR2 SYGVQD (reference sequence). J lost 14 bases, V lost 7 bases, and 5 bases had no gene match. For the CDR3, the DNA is TGCGCCAGCATCGGACAGGAGAAGTTCTTC. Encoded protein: CASIGQEKFF.

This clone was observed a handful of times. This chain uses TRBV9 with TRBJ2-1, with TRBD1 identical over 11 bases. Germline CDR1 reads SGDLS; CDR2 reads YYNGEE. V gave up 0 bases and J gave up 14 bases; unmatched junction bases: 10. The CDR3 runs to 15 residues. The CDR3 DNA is TGTGCCAGCAGCGTAGCTACCGGACAGGGGGCTAAGAAGTTCTTC. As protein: CASSVATGQGAKKFF.

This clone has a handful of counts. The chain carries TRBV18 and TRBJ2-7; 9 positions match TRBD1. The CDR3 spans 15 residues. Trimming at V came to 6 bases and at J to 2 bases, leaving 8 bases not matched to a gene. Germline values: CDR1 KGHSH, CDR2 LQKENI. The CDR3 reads CASSLRQGGTYEQYF. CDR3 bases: TGTGCCAGCTCCCTGCGACAGGGGGGAACCTACGAGCAGTACTTC.

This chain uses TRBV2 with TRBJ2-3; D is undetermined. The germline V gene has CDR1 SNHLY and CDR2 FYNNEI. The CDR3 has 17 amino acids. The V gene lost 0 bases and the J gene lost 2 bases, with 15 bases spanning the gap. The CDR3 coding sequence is TGTGCCAGCAGTGAAGCGCCATTTCTAGTTGACACAGATACGCAGTATTTT. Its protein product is CASSEAPFLVDTDTQYF. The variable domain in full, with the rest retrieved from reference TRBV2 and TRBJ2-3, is EPEVTQTPSHQVTQMGQEVILRCVPISNHLYFYWYRQILGQKVEFLVSFYNNEISEKSEIFDDQFSVERPDGSNFTLKIRSTKLEDSAMYFCASSEAPFLVDTDTQYFGPGTRLTVL.

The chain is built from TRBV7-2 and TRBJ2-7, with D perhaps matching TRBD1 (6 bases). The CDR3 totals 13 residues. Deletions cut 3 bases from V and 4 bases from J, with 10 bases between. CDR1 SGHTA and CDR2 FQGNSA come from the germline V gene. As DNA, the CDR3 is TGTGCCAGCAGCTTCGGACAGAAATACGAGCAGTACTTC. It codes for CASSFGQKYEQYF.

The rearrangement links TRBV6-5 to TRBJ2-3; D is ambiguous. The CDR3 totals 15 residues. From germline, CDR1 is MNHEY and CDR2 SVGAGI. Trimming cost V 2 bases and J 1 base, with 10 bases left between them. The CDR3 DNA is TGTGCCAGCAGTTACGGCAGCTCTGGCACAGATACGCAGTATTTT. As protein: CASSYGSSGTDTQYF.

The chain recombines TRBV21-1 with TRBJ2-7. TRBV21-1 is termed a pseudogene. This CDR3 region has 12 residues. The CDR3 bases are TGTGCCAGCATAGCACGGGCCGCAGGGCAGTACTTC. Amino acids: CASIARAAGQYF.

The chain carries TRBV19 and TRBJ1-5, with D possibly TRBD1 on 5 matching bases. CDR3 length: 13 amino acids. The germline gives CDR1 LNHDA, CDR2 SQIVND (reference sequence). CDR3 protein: CASHSRGNQPQHF. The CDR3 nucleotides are TGTGCGAGTCACTCGCGGGGGAATCAGCCCCAGCATTTT.

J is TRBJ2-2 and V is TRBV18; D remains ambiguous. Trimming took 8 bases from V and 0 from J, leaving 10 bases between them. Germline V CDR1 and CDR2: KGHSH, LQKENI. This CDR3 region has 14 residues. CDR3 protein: CASVRVTNTGELFF. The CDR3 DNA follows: TGTGCCAGCGTCCGGGTAACGAACACCGGGGAGCTGTTTTTT. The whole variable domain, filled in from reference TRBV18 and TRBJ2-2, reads NAGVMQNPRHLVRRRGQEARLRCSPMKGHSHVYWYRQLPEEGLKFMVYLQKENIIDESGMPKERFSAEFPKEGPSILRIQQVVRGDSAAYFCASVRVTNTGELFFGEGSRLTVL.

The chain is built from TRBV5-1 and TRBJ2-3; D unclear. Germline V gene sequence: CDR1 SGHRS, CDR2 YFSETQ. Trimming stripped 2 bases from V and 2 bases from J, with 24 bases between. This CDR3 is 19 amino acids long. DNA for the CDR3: TGCGCCAGCAGCTTAGAAACCCTTGTCAGGAACACACTCACAGATACGCAGTATTTT. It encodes CASSLETLVRNTLTDTQYF.

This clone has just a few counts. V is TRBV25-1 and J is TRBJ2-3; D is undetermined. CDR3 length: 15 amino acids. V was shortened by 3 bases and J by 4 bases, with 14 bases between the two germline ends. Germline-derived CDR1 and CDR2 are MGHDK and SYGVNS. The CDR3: CASSDWVISADTQYF. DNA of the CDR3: TGTGCCAGCAGTGACTGGGTCATATCCGCAGATACGCAGTATTTT.